This TCR beta chain was recorded in a study of breast tumors, draining lymph nodes, adjacent tissues. General observations from the study: Tumor and nontumor repertoires were significantly more similar in luminal-like than in basal-like breast cancer. Tumor TCR diversity was below lymph nodes but above nontumor tissue. The lymph node origin of tumor T cells was framed as consistent with a hypothesis, not demonstrated.

To note about this clonotype: Its target is not known.

TCRdb re-called the multiplex PCR reads with MiXCR, one entry per CDR3 protein. The data contain roughly 110,000 distinct CDR3 sequences, under 40% of them singletons. Germline V gives CDR1 LNHDA, CDR2 SQIVND (reference sequence). V shed 1 base and J 8 bases; nucleotides not matched to a gene: 6. The CDR3 is 16 residues long. Samples came from axillary lymph nodes draining the breast cancer. The chain joins TRBV19 to TRBJ1-4; 11 bases match TRBD1. The sequence derives from a female donor with breast cancer. Some clones in this sample may be carry-over from other donors' samples. Sequencing used axillary lymph node tissue. The DNA of the CDR3 is TGTGCCAGTAGTATAGGGACAGGGGGCGTACAAGAAAAACTGTTTTTT. It translates to CASSIGTGGVQEKLFF.